The present entry profiles one TCR beta chain with its context. The data were obtained in a study of blood T cells in healthy people across ages. The junction had 13 bases not matched to a gene; V was cut back by 7 bases and J by 1 base. The CDR3 sequence is 17 residues long. The germline CDR1 and CDR2 sequences are SQVTM and ANQGSEA. Through a sample-barcoded 5' primer and a J-beta primer mix, a second PCR was run for about 6 to 11 cycles. Every sample gave at least 2.5 million paired-end reads containing CDR3. TCRdb independently ran MiXCR on the 5' RACE reads; one entry per CDR3 protein. The sample has 600,000 to 1,000,000 distinct CDR3 sequences; nearly 60% are singletons.

This sequence joins TRBV29-1 and TRBJ2-1; 10 nucleotides line up with TRBD2. This TCR came from a man aged 25-45 years in good health. Sequencing input: blood. The CDR3 here is CSAKRTSGVGSYNEQFF. CDR3 coding DNA: TGCAGCGCCAAAAGGACTAGCGGTGTTGGGTCCTACAATGAGCAGTTCTTC.